A single sample is the source of the 22 T cell receptor beta chains below, sequenced in a study of identical twins listed by TCRdb under 2016. Libraries were made using 5' RACE. The listed sequencing device is Illumina HiSeq 2000. TCRdb reworked the public reads: Q25 trimming with fastp, MiXCR clone assembly, productive beta chains retained. Every entry covers one CDR3 protein and lists the most common genes and DNA from its rows. Across this sample there are 400,000 to 550,000 distinct CDR3 sequences, with less than 25% seen only once. The ten top clones hold around 0.91% of the sample. The sample was also reused in another study, on T cells expressing NK-cell markers.

What was sequenced was CD4+ T cells sorted from blood. These receptors were taken from a woman aged 18-29 years in good health.

CDR3 nucleotide sequence: TGTGCCAGCAGCTTAACCAGAGACAGGACCGGGGAGCTGTTTTTT. Translating gives CASSLTRDRTGELFF. The J gene is TRBJ2-2, the V gene TRBV7-3, with D possibly TRBD1 on 6 matching bases. Germline CDR1 reads SGHTA; CDR2 reads FQGTGA. This CDR3 has 15 residues. The germline V and J ends were trimmed by 0 bases and 5 bases, with 10 bases remaining between them.

This clonotype occurred once. CDR3 sequence: CASSVEQGQQETQYF. The DNA for the CDR3 is TGTGCCAGCAGCGTTGAACAGGGACAACAAGAGACCCAGTACTTC. The V gene is TRBV9, the J gene TRBJ2-5; the D gene is possibly TRBD1 (6 bases). In germline, CDR1 is SGDLS, CDR2 YYNGEE. V gave up 2 bases and J gave up 2 bases, with 13 bases separating them. CDR3 length equals 15 residues.

The chain uses TRBV2 and TRBJ1-1; D remains ambiguous. The ends were cut back, 2 bases at V and 6 bases at J, with 10 bases in the middle. Germline V CDR1 and CDR2: SNHLY, FYNNEI. This CDR3 comprises 13 residues. This CDR3 reads CASSERKISEAFF. CDR3 sequence (DNA): TGTGCCAGCAGTGAAAGGAAAATTTCTGAAGCTTTCTTT.

Only a few counts were recorded for this clonotype. The chain carries TRBV27 and TRBJ1-2; 7 bases fit TRBD1. Looked up from germline, CDR1 is MNHEY and CDR2 is SMNVEV (reference sequence). With V trimmed by 6 bases and J by 4 bases, 8 bases remained unmatched. The CDR3 runs 14 residues. CDR3 protein: CASSRDRAGYGYTF. The CDR3 DNA reads TGTGCCAGCAGCCGCGACAGGGCTGGCTATGGCTACACCTTC.

This chain joins TRBV7-2 and TRBJ2-7, with 9 bases lining up with TRBD2. The CDR3 contains 16 residues. J lost 4 bases, V lost 4 bases, and 11 bases had no gene match. Per the germline V gene, CDR1 is SGHTA and CDR2 is FQGNSA. The CDR3 DNA reads TGTGCCAGCAGCTATCCGGGTGGAGCGGGAGGATACGAGCAGTACTTC. Translating it yields CASSYPGGAGGYEQYF. The entire variable domain, with the rest obtained from reference TRBV7-2 and TRBJ2-7, is as follows: GAGVSQSPSNKVTEKGKDVELRCDPISGHTALYWYRQSLGQGLEFLIYFQGNSAPDKSGLPSDRFSAERTGGSVSTLTIQRTQQEDSAVYLCASSYPGGAGGYEQYFGPGTRLTVT.

The J gene is TRBJ2-5, the V gene TRBV7-3; D unclear. The germline V gene has CDR1 SGHTA and CDR2 FQGTGA. V lost 5 bases and J 2 bases, leaving 9 bases between the germline ends. The CDR3 is 13 amino acids. The CDR3, as DNA: TGTGCCAGCAGCCCGGCCCCTCAAGAGACCCAGTACTTC. It specifies CASSPAPQETQYF.

DNA for the CDR3: TGTGCCACCAGTGTTTCGGACGGCGACACCGGGGAGCTGTTTTTT. Its protein product is CATSVSDGDTGELFF. The chain links TRBV24-1 to TRBJ2-2, with D unresolved. Germline V gene sequence: CDR1 KGHDR, CDR2 SFDVKD. Trimming stripped 5 bases from V and 3 bases from J, with 12 bases between. CDR3 size: 15 residues.

This clonotype was observed a few times. The rearrangement joins TRBV20-1 to TRBJ1-2; D unclear. The V end lost 4 bases, the J end lost 3 bases, and 12 bases lay between the germline ends. CDR3 length: 13 amino acids. Germline loops: CDR1 DFQATT, CDR2 SNEGSKA (reference sequence). The CDR3 reads CSAIRRPYYGYTF. The CDR3 DNA sequence: TGCAGTGCTATCCGACGGCCATACTATGGCTACACCTTC.

This clonotype was observed a handful of times. V and J are TRBV7-2 and TRBJ2-1; D remains unclear. V lost 1 base and J 5 bases, leaving 12 bases between the germline ends. The CDR3 is made up of 15 amino acids. Germline CDR1 SGHTA, CDR2 FQGNSA. For the CDR3, the DNA is TGTGCCAGCAGCTTAGTTTATTCGGGTAACAATGAGCAGTTCTTC. This codes for CASSLVYSGNNEQFF.

The gene calls are TRBV3-1 and TRBJ2-2, with 14 bases fitting TRBD2. Germline trimming cut 6 bases from V and 2 bases from J; bases unmatched to any gene: 5. Germline CDR1 reads LGHDT; CDR2 reads YNNKEL (reference sequence). There are 17 residues in the CDR3. The CDR3 bases are TGTGCCAGCAGTAAGGGACTAGCGGGAGCAAACACCGGGGAGCTGTTTTTT. Translating it yields CASSKGLAGANTGELFF.

V is TRBV29-1 and J is TRBJ1-3; D ambiguous. Germline loops: CDR1 SQVTM, CDR2 ANQGSEA. The CDR3 spans 12 residues. The V and J ends lost 4 bases and 0 bases respectively, with 4 bases between them. CDR3 sequence (DNA): TGCAGCGTTGCGGACTCTGGAAACACCATATATTTT. It encodes CSVADSGNTIYF.

The chain couples TRBV5-1 to TRBJ2-3; D is undetermined. This CDR3 spans 13 amino acids. V lost 1 base and J lost 4, with 7 bases in between. Germline V CDR1 and CDR2: SGHRS, YFSETQ. As DNA, the CDR3 is TGCGCCAGCAGCTTGTGGCAGGCAGATACGCAGTATTTT. Protein product: CASSLWQADTQYF.

The J gene is TRBJ2-7, the V gene TRBV2; TRBD1 aligns across 10 bases. The trim removed 5 bases at V and 2 bases at J, leaving 6 bases unmatched. This CDR3 contains 15 residues. Germline-derived CDR1 and CDR2 are SNHLY and FYNNEI. Written as DNA, the CDR3 is TGTGCCAGCAGTCAACCCGGGACAGGGGCCTACGAGCAGTACTTC. Encoded protein: CASSQPGTGAYEQYF.

This clonotype was recorded at least ten times. V is TRBV11-2 and J is TRBJ2-1, with 15 positions matching TRBD2. Unmatched junction bases numbered 2, after V lost 5 bases and J lost 6 bases. Germline V CDR1 and CDR2: SGHAT, FQNNGV. The CDR3 is made up of 15 amino acids. CDR3 sequence reads: CASSRTSGGGNEQFF. CDR3 bases: TGTGCCAGCAGCCGGACTAGCGGGGGGGGCAATGAGCAGTTCTTC.

The gene calls are TRBV6-2 or TRBV6-3 and TRBJ2-1, with 8 bases that match TRBD1. This CDR3 is 19 amino acids long. V was clipped by 0 bases and J by 1 base; unmatched bases: 11. Per germline, CDR1 MNHEY and CDR2 SVGEGT. This chain's CDR3 is CASSYSPLRQGKSYNEQFF. CDR3 nucleotides: TGTGCCAGCAGTTACTCTCCCCTAAGACAGGGGAAGTCCTACAATGAGCAGTTCTTC.

This clonotype was seen more than once but under ten times. The V call is TRBV11-2, the J call TRBJ2-7; the match to TRBD2 covers 11 bases. V was clipped by 5 bases and J by 5 bases; unmatched bases: 14. Germline V gene data show CDR1 as SGHAT and CDR2 as FQNNGV. The CDR3 spans 17 residues. The CDR3 spells CASSHIAGGPIRHEQYF. The CDR3 DNA reads TGTGCCAGCAGCCATATAGCGGGAGGGCCAATTAGGCACGAGCAGTACTTC.

This clonotype was counted many times. The chain carries TRBV21-1 and TRBJ2-1; the D call TRBD2 from the table was never checked on the DNA. TRBV21-1 is classified as a pseudogene. The CDR3 contains 20 residues. In DNA form, the CDR3 reads TGTGCCAGCAGCAAAGAAGGCCCTAGCGGAGGGGCCCACCCTTACAATGAGCAGTTCTTC. It specifies CASSKEGPSGGAHPYNEQFF.

This clonotype has more than one count but fewer than ten. The V gene is TRBV12-3 or TRBV12-4, the J gene TRBJ2-7; the D is unclear. The V end lost 4 bases, the J end lost 7 bases, and 17 bases lay between the germline ends. CDR3 length equals 14 residues. The chain's CDR3 is CASSSTMGKSEQYF. As DNA, the CDR3 is TGTGCCAGCAGTTCCACGATGGGGAAGAGTGAGCAGTACTTC.

The chain couples TRBV10-3 to TRBJ2-7; the match to TRBD1 covers 10 bases. Germline V gives CDR1 ENHRY, CDR2 SYGVKD. CDR3 length equals 15 residues. V was clipped by 0 bases and J by 5 bases; unmatched bases: 4. CDR3 in DNA: TGTGCCATCAGTGAGTCGAGGGGACAGGGGAACGAGCAGTACTTC. Protein sequence: CAISESRGQGNEQYF.

As concerns this clonotype: This may be a read error: a much more frequent sequence differs by one nucleotide. This chain joins TRBV7-3 and TRBJ2-7, with D possibly matching TRBD1 (6 bases). The length of the CDR3 is 12 residues. Deletions cut 1 base from V and 6 bases from J, with 7 bases between. CDR1 and CDR2 (germline): SGHTA, FQGTGA. In nucleotides, the CDR3 is TGTGCCAGCAGCTTAAAAGGGGGCGAGCAGTACTTC. Amino acid sequence: CASSLKGGEQYF.

In this sample, this clonotype turned up a few times. This rearrangement joins TRBV10-3 to TRBJ1-4; possibly TRBD1 for D (5 bases). Trimming cost V 6 bases and J 0 bases, with 8 bases left between them. The CDR3 is made up of 14 amino acids. CDR1 ENHRY and CDR2 SYGVKD come from the germline V gene. DNA of the CDR3: TGTGCCATCAGCGAAGGGGCAACTAATGAAAAACTGTTTTTT. It is translated as CAISEGATNEKLFF.

This clonotype was recorded a few times. The chain couples TRBV30 to TRBJ1-2; D gene ambiguous. The CDR3 has 11 residues. Germline V gene lookup returns CDR1 GTSNPN and CDR2 SVGIG (reference sequence). With 8 bases removed from V and 3 bases from J, the gap between germline ends came to 10 bases. In DNA form, the CDR3 reads TGTGCCCGAAGAAATTACTATGGCTACACCTTC. It specifies CARRNYYGYTF.